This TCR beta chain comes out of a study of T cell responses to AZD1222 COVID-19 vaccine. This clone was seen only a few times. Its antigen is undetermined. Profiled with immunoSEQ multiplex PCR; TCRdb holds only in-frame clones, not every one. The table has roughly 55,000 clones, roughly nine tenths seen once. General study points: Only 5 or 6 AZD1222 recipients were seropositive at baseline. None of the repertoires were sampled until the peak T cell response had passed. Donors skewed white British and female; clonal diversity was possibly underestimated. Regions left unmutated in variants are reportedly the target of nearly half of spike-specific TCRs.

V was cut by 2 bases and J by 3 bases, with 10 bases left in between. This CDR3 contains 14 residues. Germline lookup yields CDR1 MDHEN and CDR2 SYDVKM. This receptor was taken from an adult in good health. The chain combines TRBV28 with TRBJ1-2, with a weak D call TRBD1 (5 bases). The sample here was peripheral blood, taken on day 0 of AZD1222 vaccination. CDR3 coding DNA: TGTGCCAGCAGTTTAGGAGGGGCCCACTATGGCTACACCTTC. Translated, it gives CASSLGGAHYGYTF.